The clone carrying this TCR beta chain was recorded only once. Per the original methods: Estimated nucleated cell counts came from reference gene primer amplification. The protocol was immunoSEQ multiplex PCR, while the TCRdb copy is restricted to in-frame clones and leaves out a portion. That table supplies the V and J calls and clone size; D and trimming were determined from the DNA. The data contain 150,000 to 200,000 clones, about four fifths of them singletons. The CDR3 totals 14 residues. Looked up from germline, CDR1 is SGHTA and CDR2 is FQGTGA. V gave up 5 bases and J gave up 2 bases, with 12 bases separating them. This sample is part of a study of blood T cell repertoires in COVID-19. The overall study: Specimens from acute and convalescent COVID-19 originated in the United States, Italy and Spain. PBMCs, B-cell-depleted T cells, or T cells were the source of the cDNA or gDNA that made up the material.

Recruited during active infection, patients (from Seattle) were subsequently followed longitudinally. Sequencing input: peripheral blood. The sequence came from a woman in her sixties or seventies with COVID-19, enrolled during active disease. This chain connects TRBV7-3 to TRBJ2-5; D possibly corresponds to TRBD1 (6 bases). The CDR3 is CASSMDSLQETQYF. Written as DNA, the CDR3 is TGTGCCAGCAGCATGGACAGCCTTCAAGAGACCCAGTACTTC.